The rows below give T cell receptor beta chains drawn from one sample of a study of T cell responses to AZD1222 COVID-19 vaccine. TCRdb keeps only in-frame clones here, not all; method: immunoSEQ multiplex PCR. The table lists some 120,000 clones, approximately 82% of them singletons. Sequencing used peripheral blood, obtained 28 days after the second AZD1222 dose. Receptors originate from an adult who received the AZD1222 COVID-19 vaccine. Each CDR3 is given with its conserved first and last residue. The order of the fields is V gene, D gene, J gene, clone size, CDR3 length, CDR3 protein, CDR3 DNA. The D gene is left open where the match is weak. Only some rows state a clone size, as once, few, many or a class for expanded clones.

V: TRBV5-1
D: TRBD1
J: TRBJ2-5
size: NA
length: 16
CDR3: CASSLGDRLGGETQYF
DNA: TGCGCCAGCAGCTTGGGGGACAGGTTGGGAGGAGAGACCCAGTACTTC

V: TRBV7-2
D: TRBD1
J: TRBJ2-1
size: once
length: 14
CDR3: CASSLDRAGGEQFF
DNA: TGTGCCAGCAGCTTGGACAGGGCAGGGGGTGAGCAGTTCTTC

V: TRBV18
D: NA
J: TRBJ2-5
size: NA
length: 15
CDR3: CASSLGAADWETQYF
DNA: TGTGCCAGCTCACTGGGCGCGGCCGATTGGGAGACCCAGTACTTC

V: TRBV19
D: TRBD1
J: TRBJ2-2
size: once
length: 17
CDR3: CASSIYLTGSVTGELFF
DNA: TGTGCCAGTAGTATCTATCTGACAGGGTCAGTCACCGGGGAGCTGTTTTTT

V: TRBV5-1
D: NA
J: TRBJ1-2
size: NA
length: 13
CDR3: CASSLRDGYGYTF
DNA: TGCGCCAGCAGCTTGAGGGACGGCTATGGCTACACCTTC

V: TRBV28
D: TRBD1
J: TRBJ1-1
size: NA
length: 15
CDR3: CASSGTGEGNTEAFF
DNA: TGTGCCAGCTCCGGGACAGGGGAGGGGAACACTGAAGCTTTCTTT

V: TRBV4-2
D: NA
J: TRBJ1-5
size: NA
length: 13
CDR3: CASSQEPAQPQHF
DNA: TGTGCCAGCAGCCAAGAACCCGCTCAGCCCCAGCATTTT

V: TRBV28
D: NA
J: TRBJ1-6
size: few
length: 14
CDR3: CATGPTGINSPLHF
DNA: TGTGCCACCGGACCGACAGGTATTAATTCACCCCTCCACTTT

V: TRBV19
D: NA
J: TRBJ2-1
size: NA
length: 15
CDR3: CASSRDKGSYNEQFF
DNA: TGTGCCAGTAGTAGGGACAAAGGCTCCTACAATGAGCAGTTCTTC

V: TRBV7-8
D: NA
J: TRBJ1-1
size: few
length: 13
CDR3: CASSLTRYTEAFF
DNA: TGTGCCAGCAGCTTGACCCGATACACTGAAGCTTTCTTT

V: TRBV9
D: TRBD2
J: TRBJ2-3
size: few
length: 16
CDR3: CASSQLKRGNTDTQYF
DNA: TGTGCCAGCAGCCAATTGAAGCGGGGGAACACAGATACGCAGTATTTT

V: TRBV5-1
D: NA
J: TRBJ2-5
size: NA
length: 14
CDR3: CASSFEGQGQTQYF
DNA: TGCGCCAGCAGCTTCGAAGGGCAGGGTCAGACCCAGTACTTC

V: TRBV29-1
D: NA
J: TRBJ2-6
size: NA
length: 13
CDR3: CSVSDPGANVLTF
DNA: TGCAGCGTGAGTGATCCGGGGGCCAACGTCCTGACTTTC

V: TRBV2
D: TRBD2
J: TRBJ2-2
size: NA
length: 19
CDR3: CASSGPTSGGALYTGELFF
DNA: TGTGCCAGCAGTGGCCCGACTAGCGGGGGGGCACTATACACCGGGGAGCTGTTTTTT

V: TRBV5-1
D: TRBD1
J: TRBJ1-2
size: NA
length: 14
CDR3: CASSFDRASGGYTF
DNA: TGCGCCAGCAGCTTTGACAGGGCCTCAGGGGGCTACACCTTC

V: TRBV19
D: TRBD1
J: TRBJ1-2
size: NA
length: 16
CDR3: CASGRGRQGSSYGYTF
DNA: TGTGCCAGTGGAAGAGGAAGACAGGGCAGCAGCTATGGCTACACCTTC

V: TRBV6-2/TRBV6-3
D: NA
J: TRBJ1-5
size: few
length: 16
CDR3: CASSPLRTGLYQPQHF
DNA: TGTGCCAGCAGTCCGCTCCGGACGGGACTGTATCAGCCCCAGCATTTT

V: TRBV4-3
D: TRBD1
J: TRBJ2-7
size: NA
length: 15
CDR3: CASSRGTESSYEQYF
DNA: TGCGCCAGCAGCCGGGGGACAGAGAGCTCCTACGAGCAGTACTTC

V: TRBV7-9
D: TRBD2
J: TRBJ2-3
size: NA
length: 17
CDR3: CASRGLAPFPSTDTQYF
DNA: TGTGCCAGCAGGGGACTAGCGCCCTTTCCTAGCACAGATACGCAGTATTTT

V: TRBV5-1
D: NA
J: TRBJ1-1
size: NA
length: 15
CDR3: CASSLDGRGDTEAFF
DNA: TGCGCCAGCAGCTTGGATGGCAGGGGCGACACTGAAGCTTTCTTT

V: TRBV28
D: NA
J: TRBJ1-1
size: once
length: 13
CDR3: CARPIPFAAEAFF
DNA: TGTGCCAGACCTATCCCCTTCGCCGCTGAAGCTTTCTTT

V: TRBV11-2
D: NA
J: TRBJ2-7
size: NA
length: 13
CDR3: CASSLGQDNEQYF
DNA: TGTGCCAGCAGCTTGGGTCAGGATAACGAGCAGTACTTC

V: TRBV12-3/TRBV12-4
D: NA
J: TRBJ1-2
size: NA
length: 13
CDR3: CASSLSLTYGYTF
DNA: TGTGCCAGCAGTTTGTCGCTAACCTATGGCTACACCTTC

V: TRBV27
D: TRBD1
J: TRBJ2-1
size: NA
length: 16
CDR3: CASSFRGRSVRNEQFF
DNA: TGTGCCAGCAGTTTCAGGGGGCGGTCAGTCCGCAATGAGCAGTTCTTC

V: TRBV27
D: NA
J: TRBJ1-6
size: NA
length: 13
CDR3: CASSILTDSPLHF
DNA: TGTGCCAGCAGTATCCTGACAGATTCACCCCTCCACTTT

V: TRBV13
D: NA
J: TRBJ1-3
size: NA
length: 16
CDR3: CASSHTGMDLGNTIYF
DNA: TGTGCCAGCAGTCATACTGGCATGGACCTGGGAAACACCATATATTTT

V: TRBV2
D: TRBD1
J: TRBJ2-1
size: NA
length: 15
CDR3: CASSEGTGDYNEQFF
DNA: TGTGCCAGCAGTGAAGGGACAGGAGACTACAATGAGCAGTTCTTC

V: TRBV6-5
D: NA
J: TRBJ1-4
size: NA
length: 15
CDR3: CASTLRGGAGEKLFF
DNA: TGTGCCAGCACCCTCCGGGGGGGGGCCGGGGAAAAACTGTTTTTT

V: TRBV5-8
D: NA
J: TRBJ1-2
size: NA
length: 14
CDR3: CASSIPGPGNGYTF
DNA: TGTGCCAGCAGCATCCCCGGGCCAGGAAATGGCTACACCTTC

V: TRBV7-8
D: NA
J: TRBJ1-2
size: once
length: 13
CDR3: CASSTGRGYGYTF
DNA: TGTGCCAGCAGCACTGGAAGGGGGTATGGCTACACCTTC

V: TRBV2
D: TRBD1
J: TRBJ1-5
size: NA
length: 14
CDR3: CASRGQGGNQPQHF
DNA: TGTGCCAGCAGGGGTCAGGGGGGCAATCAGCCCCAGCATTTT

V: TRBV6-5
D: NA
J: TRBJ1-3
size: NA
length: 14
CDR3: CASIQDFSGNTIYF
DNA: TGTGCCAGCATTCAAGATTTCTCTGGAAACACCATATATTTT

V: TRBV6-2/TRBV6-3
D: TRBD2
J: TRBJ2-1
size: once
length: 17
CDR3: CASSYGLAGGSYNEQFF
DNA: TGTGCCAGCAGTTACGGATTAGCGGGGGGCTCCTACAATGAGCAGTTCTTC

V: TRBV28
D: NA
J: TRBJ1-1
size: NA
length: 15
CDR3: CASSPRGGGNTEAFF
DNA: TGTGCCAGCAGCCCTAGGGGGGGAGGGAACACTGAAGCTTTCTTT

V: TRBV4-3
D: NA
J: TRBJ1-6
size: NA
length: 15
CDR3: CASSQERRYNSPLHF
DNA: TGCGCCAGCAGCCAGGAGAGACGGTATAATTCACCCCTCCACTTT